This is a list of T cell receptor beta chains from one sample in a study of shared clonotypes between healthy human individuals. The table came from immunoSEQ multiplex PCR; TCRdb's copy has only in-frame clones and leaves some out. Of around 600,000 clones in the sample, 85% to 95% were seen once. Sequencing input: naive CD8+ T cells sorted from blood. The source of these receptors is a woman in her 30s in good health. The CDR3 runs from the conserved cysteine through the conserved F or W. A D gene is named only where the DNA matches it firmly. Expanded clones get a size class; other rows say once, few or many, or leave the size out.

CDR3 length: 15; J gene: TRBJ2-7; V gene: TRBV28; D gene: .; clone size: .; CDR3 protein: CASSLLTTEGYEQYF; CDR3 DNA: TGTGCCAGCAGTTTATTGACTACTGAGGGCTACGAGCAGTACTTC
CDR3 length: 14; J gene: TRBJ2-7; V gene: TRBV28; D gene: .; clone size: .; CDR3 protein: CASSLEGSSYEQYF; CDR3 DNA: TGTGCCAGCAGTTTAGAGGGCAGCTCCTACGAGCAGTACTTC
CDR3 length: 12; J gene: TRBJ2-1; V gene: TRBV19; D gene: .; clone size: once; CDR3 protein: CASSTWDGEQFF; CDR3 DNA: TGTGCCAGTAGTACCTGGGACGGAGAGCAGTTCTTC
CDR3 length: 16; J gene: TRBJ2-7; V gene: TRBV5-6; D gene: TRBD2; clone size: .; CDR3 protein: CASSFSSSGSSYEQYF; CDR3 DNA: TGTGCCAGCAGCTTTTCGTCTAGCGGGAGCTCCTACGAGCAGTACTTC
CDR3 length: 15; J gene: TRBJ2-7; V gene: TRBV19; D gene: .; clone size: .; CDR3 protein: CASSISQGSSYEQYF; CDR3 DNA: TGTGCCAGTAGTATTAGCCAGGGCAGCTCCTACGAGCAGTACTTC
CDR3 length: 12; J gene: TRBJ2-1; V gene: TRBV27; D gene: .; clone size: .; CDR3 protein: CASRGLFNEQFF; CDR3 DNA: TGTGCCAGCAGGGGACTTTTCAATGAGCAGTTCTTC
CDR3 length: 12; J gene: TRBJ2-7; V gene: TRBV7-9; D gene: .; clone size: .; CDR3 protein: CASSLGQSEQYF; CDR3 DNA: TGTGCCAGCAGCTTAGGACAAAGCGAGCAGTACTTC
CDR3 length: 15; J gene: TRBJ2-1; V gene: TRBV11-2; D gene: TRBD2; clone size: .; CDR3 protein: CASSPPASGSYEQFF; CDR3 DNA: TGTGCCAGCAGCCCCCCCGCTAGCGGGAGCTATGAGCAGTTCTTC
CDR3 length: 12; J gene: TRBJ2-7; V gene: TRBV28; D gene: .; clone size: .; CDR3 protein: CASRPTAHEQYF; CDR3 DNA: TGTGCCAGCAGGCCGACGGCCCACGAGCAGTACTTC
CDR3 length: 13; J gene: TRBJ1-1; V gene: TRBV5-6; D gene: .; clone size: .; CDR3 protein: CASKPGENTEAFF; CDR3 DNA: TGTGCCAGCAAACCCGGAGAGAACACTGAAGCTTTCTTT
CDR3 length: 14; J gene: TRBJ2-7; V gene: TRBV10-2; D gene: TRBD1; clone size: .; CDR3 protein: CASEKGRGLYEQYF; CDR3 DNA: TGCGCCAGTGAAAAGGGAAGGGGGCTCTACGAGCAGTACTTC
CDR3 length: 16; J gene: TRBJ2-7; V gene: TRBV28; D gene: TRBD2; clone size: .; CDR3 protein: CASSSFLAGVSYEQYF; CDR3 DNA: TGTGCCAGCAGTTCATTCCTAGCGGGAGTCAGTTACGAGCAGTACTTC
CDR3 length: 14; J gene: TRBJ2-1; V gene: TRBV7-9; D gene: .; clone size: once; CDR3 protein: CASSLGGSGIEQFF; CDR3 DNA: TGTGCCAGCAGCCTCGGAGGTTCGGGGATCGAGCAGTTCTTC
CDR3 length: 14; J gene: TRBJ2-2; V gene: TRBV27; D gene: .; clone size: .; CDR3 protein: CASSLGPAGGELFF; CDR3 DNA: TGTGCCAGCAGTTTGGGTCCGGCTGGCGGGGAGCTGTTTTTT
CDR3 length: 14; J gene: TRBJ1-3; V gene: TRBV13; D gene: TRBD1; clone size: .; CDR3 protein: CASSLGQGQYTIYF; CDR3 DNA: TGTGCCAGCAGCTTGGGACAGGGACAATACACCATATATTTT
CDR3 length: 13; J gene: TRBJ2-5; V gene: TRBV6-5; D gene: .; clone size: .; CDR3 protein: CASSLGQGETQYF; CDR3 DNA: TGTGCCAGCAGTTTGGGGCAGGGAGAGACCCAGTACTTC
CDR3 length: 15; J gene: TRBJ2-7; V gene: TRBV2; D gene: TRBD2; clone size: .; CDR3 protein: CASSEASGSSYEQYF; CDR3 DNA: TGTGCCAGCAGTGAGGCGAGCGGGAGCTCCTACGAGCAGTACTTC
CDR3 length: 15; J gene: TRBJ1-1; V gene: TRBV27; D gene: .; clone size: .; CDR3 protein: CASSLRVRGGTEAFF; CDR3 DNA: TGTGCCAGCAGTTTACGAGTTAGGGGTGGAACTGAAGCTTTCTTT
CDR3 length: 13; J gene: TRBJ2-7; V gene: TRBV4-1; D gene: TRBD2; clone size: .; CDR3 protein: CASSPTSEYEQYF; CDR3 DNA: TGCGCCAGCAGCCCGACTAGCGAGTACGAGCAGTACTTC
CDR3 length: 17; J gene: TRBJ1-5; V gene: TRBV19; D gene: TRBD1; clone size: .; CDR3 protein: CASSGDREGWDNQPQHF; CDR3 DNA: TGTGCCAGTAGTGGCGACAGGGAAGGTTGGGACAATCAGCCCCAGCATTTT
CDR3 length: 19; J gene: TRBJ2-7; V gene: TRBV28; D gene: TRBD1; clone size: .; CDR3 protein: CASSMGPGQGALFSYEQYF; CDR3 DNA: TGTGCCAGCAGCATGGGGCCGGGACAGGGGGCCCTCTTCTCCTACGAGCAGTACTTC
CDR3 length: 16; J gene: TRBJ2-7; V gene: TRBV27; D gene: TRBD1; clone size: .; CDR3 protein: CASSPNRDSRNYEQYF; CDR3 DNA: TGTGCCAGCAGTCCAAACCGGGACAGCAGGAACTACGAGCAGTACTTC
CDR3 length: 13; J gene: TRBJ1-5; V gene: TRBV7-9; D gene: .; clone size: few; CDR3 protein: CASSLSRNQPQHF; CDR3 DNA: TGTGCCAGCAGCTTAAGTCGCAATCAGCCCCAGCATTTT
CDR3 length: 17; J gene: TRBJ1-1; V gene: TRBV28; D gene: .; clone size: .; CDR3 protein: CASSLSPEGLFGTEAFF; CDR3 DNA: TGTGCCAGCAGTTTATCCCCCGAGGGGCTCTTTGGCACTGAAGCTTTCTTT
CDR3 length: 14; J gene: TRBJ2-7; V gene: TRBV7-9; D gene: .; clone size: .; CDR3 protein: CASSLPSPSDEQYF; CDR3 DNA: TGTGCCAGCAGTCTCCCTTCCCCCTCGGACGAGCAGTACTTC
CDR3 length: 14; J gene: TRBJ2-1; V gene: TRBV19; D gene: .; clone size: .; CDR3 protein: CASRRGLGVDEQFF; CDR3 DNA: TGTGCCAGTAGGCGGGGGCTAGGAGTGGATGAGCAGTTCTTC
CDR3 length: 13; J gene: TRBJ2-7; V gene: TRBV4-1; D gene: .; clone size: .; CDR3 protein: CASSQGQDYEQYF; CDR3 DNA: TGCGCCAGCAGCCAAGGACAGGACTACGAGCAGTACTTC
CDR3 length: 15; J gene: TRBJ2-1; V gene: TRBV9; D gene: TRBD2; clone size: once; CDR3 protein: CASGLAGGPDNEQFF; CDR3 DNA: TGTGCCAGCGGTTTAGCGGGAGGGCCCGACAATGAGCAGTTCTTC
CDR3 length: 13; J gene: TRBJ2-1; V gene: TRBV10-2; D gene: TRBD1; clone size: .; CDR3 protein: CASSEDRQGGQFF; CDR3 DNA: TGCGCCAGCAGTGAGGATAGACAGGGCGGGCAGTTCTTC
CDR3 length: 14; J gene: TRBJ2-7; V gene: TRBV7-9; D gene: TRBD1; clone size: .; CDR3 protein: CASSLGGRGYEQYF; CDR3 DNA: TGTGCCAGCAGCTTAGGCGGCAGGGGGTACGAGCAGTACTTC
CDR3 length: 15; J gene: TRBJ1-5; V gene: TRBV2; D gene: .; clone size: .; CDR3 protein: CASTSGGQSNQPQHF; CDR3 DNA: TGTGCCAGCACCTCGGGGGGTCAAAGCAATCAGCCCCAGCATTTT
CDR3 length: 13; J gene: TRBJ2-1; V gene: TRBV28; D gene: .; clone size: .; CDR3 protein: CASNSGTTREQFF; CDR3 DNA: TGTGCCAGCAACTCCGGGACAACGCGTGAGCAGTTCTTC
CDR3 length: 12; J gene: TRBJ1-5; V gene: TRBV28; D gene: .; clone size: .; CDR3 protein: CASSPSNQPQHF; CDR3 DNA: TGTGCCAGCAGTCCTAGCAATCAGCCCCAGCATTTT
CDR3 length: 13; J gene: TRBJ1-1; V gene: TRBV2; D gene: TRBD1; clone size: .; CDR3 protein: CASRRGQSTEAFF; CDR3 DNA: TGTGCCAGCAGGAGGGGACAGAGCACTGAAGCTTTCTTT
CDR3 length: 12; J gene: TRBJ2-7; V gene: TRBV28; D gene: .; clone size: .; CDR3 protein: CASTWGSYEQYF; CDR3 DNA: TGTGCCAGCACTTGGGGGTCCTACGAGCAGTACTTC
CDR3 length: 14; J gene: TRBJ1-1; V gene: TRBV4-1; D gene: TRBD1; clone size: .; CDR3 protein: CASSHPGGNTEAFF; CDR3 DNA: TGCGCCAGCAGCCACCCAGGGGGGAACACTGAAGCTTTCTTT
CDR3 length: 16; J gene: TRBJ2-7; V gene: TRBV7-6; D gene: TRBD2; clone size: few; CDR3 protein: CASSPGTSGPLYEQYF; CDR3 DNA: TGTGCCAGCAGCCCGGGGACTAGCGGGCCGCTCTACGAGCAGTACTTC
CDR3 length: 12; J gene: TRBJ2-1; V gene: TRBV13; D gene: .; clone size: once; CDR3 protein: CASSLEGNEQFF; CDR3 DNA: TGTGCCAGCAGCTTAGAGGGGAATGAGCAGTTCTTC
CDR3 length: 12; J gene: TRBJ2-1; V gene: TRBV7-9; D gene: .; clone size: .; CDR3 protein: CATRGGPVEQFF; CDR3 DNA: TGTGCCACCCGAGGAGGGCCCGTTGAGCAGTTCTTC
CDR3 length: 13; J gene: TRBJ1-4; V gene: TRBV2; D gene: .; clone size: .; CDR3 protein: CAVPGTTNEKLFF; CDR3 DNA: TGTGCCGTCCCAGGGACAACTAATGAAAAACTGTTTTTT
CDR3 length: 15; J gene: TRBJ2-7; V gene: TRBV5-6; D gene: TRBD2; clone size: .; CDR3 protein: CASSLELAEGWEQYF; CDR3 DNA: TGTGCCAGCAGCTTGGAGCTAGCGGAGGGTTGGGAGCAGTACTTC
CDR3 length: 13; J gene: TRBJ2-7; V gene: TRBV5-6; D gene: .; clone size: .; CDR3 protein: CASSFLEGDEQYF; CDR3 DNA: TGTGCCAGCAGCTTTCTGGAGGGGGACGAGCAGTACTTC
CDR3 length: 16; J gene: TRBJ2-1; V gene: TRBV6-1; D gene: TRBD2; clone size: .; CDR3 protein: CASSAYRDYIDNEQFF; CDR3 DNA: TGTGCCAGCAGTGCCTACCGGGACTACATAGACAATGAGCAGTTCTTC
CDR3 length: 15; J gene: TRBJ1-1; V gene: TRBV4-1; D gene: .; clone size: once; CDR3 protein: CASSLGAVGNTEAFF; CDR3 DNA: TGCGCCAGCAGCCTTGGCGCGGTGGGGAACACTGAAGCTTTCTTT
CDR3 length: 12; J gene: TRBJ2-1; V gene: TRBV5-6; D gene: .; clone size: .; CDR3 protein: CASSLSYNEQFF; CDR3 DNA: TGTGCCAGCAGCTTGTCATACAATGAGCAGTTCTTC
CDR3 length: 14; J gene: TRBJ1-5; V gene: TRBV2; D gene: .; clone size: .; CDR3 protein: CASSEWAENQPQHF; CDR3 DNA: TGTGCCAGCAGTGAGTGGGCAGAGAATCAGCCCCAGCATTTT
CDR3 length: 14; J gene: TRBJ2-2; V gene: TRBV6-5; D gene: TRBD1; clone size: .; CDR3 protein: CASSPQGITGELFF; CDR3 DNA: TGTGCCAGCAGCCCACAGGGGATCACCGGGGAGCTGTTTTTT
CDR3 length: 15; J gene: TRBJ2-1; V gene: TRBV9; D gene: .; clone size: .; CDR3 protein: CASSVRLSPGDEQFF; CDR3 DNA: TGTGCCAGCAGCGTCCGACTAAGCCCCGGGGATGAGCAGTTCTTC
CDR3 length: 14; J gene: TRBJ1-1; V gene: TRBV28; D gene: .; clone size: .; CDR3 protein: CASNGDPRGPEAFF; CDR3 DNA: TGTGCCAGCAACGGGGACCCTAGGGGACCTGAAGCTTTCTTT
CDR3 length: 14; J gene: TRBJ1-2; V gene: TRBV28; D gene: TRBD1; clone size: once; CDR3 protein: CASRMTGGFGGYTF; CDR3 DNA: TGTGCCAGCAGGATGACAGGGGGATTCGGCGGCTACACCTTC
CDR3 length: 13; J gene: TRBJ2-1; V gene: TRBV6-5; D gene: .; clone size: .; CDR3 protein: CASSYLGGNEQFF; CDR3 DNA: TGTGCCAGCAGTTACCTAGGGGGCAATGAGCAGTTCTTC